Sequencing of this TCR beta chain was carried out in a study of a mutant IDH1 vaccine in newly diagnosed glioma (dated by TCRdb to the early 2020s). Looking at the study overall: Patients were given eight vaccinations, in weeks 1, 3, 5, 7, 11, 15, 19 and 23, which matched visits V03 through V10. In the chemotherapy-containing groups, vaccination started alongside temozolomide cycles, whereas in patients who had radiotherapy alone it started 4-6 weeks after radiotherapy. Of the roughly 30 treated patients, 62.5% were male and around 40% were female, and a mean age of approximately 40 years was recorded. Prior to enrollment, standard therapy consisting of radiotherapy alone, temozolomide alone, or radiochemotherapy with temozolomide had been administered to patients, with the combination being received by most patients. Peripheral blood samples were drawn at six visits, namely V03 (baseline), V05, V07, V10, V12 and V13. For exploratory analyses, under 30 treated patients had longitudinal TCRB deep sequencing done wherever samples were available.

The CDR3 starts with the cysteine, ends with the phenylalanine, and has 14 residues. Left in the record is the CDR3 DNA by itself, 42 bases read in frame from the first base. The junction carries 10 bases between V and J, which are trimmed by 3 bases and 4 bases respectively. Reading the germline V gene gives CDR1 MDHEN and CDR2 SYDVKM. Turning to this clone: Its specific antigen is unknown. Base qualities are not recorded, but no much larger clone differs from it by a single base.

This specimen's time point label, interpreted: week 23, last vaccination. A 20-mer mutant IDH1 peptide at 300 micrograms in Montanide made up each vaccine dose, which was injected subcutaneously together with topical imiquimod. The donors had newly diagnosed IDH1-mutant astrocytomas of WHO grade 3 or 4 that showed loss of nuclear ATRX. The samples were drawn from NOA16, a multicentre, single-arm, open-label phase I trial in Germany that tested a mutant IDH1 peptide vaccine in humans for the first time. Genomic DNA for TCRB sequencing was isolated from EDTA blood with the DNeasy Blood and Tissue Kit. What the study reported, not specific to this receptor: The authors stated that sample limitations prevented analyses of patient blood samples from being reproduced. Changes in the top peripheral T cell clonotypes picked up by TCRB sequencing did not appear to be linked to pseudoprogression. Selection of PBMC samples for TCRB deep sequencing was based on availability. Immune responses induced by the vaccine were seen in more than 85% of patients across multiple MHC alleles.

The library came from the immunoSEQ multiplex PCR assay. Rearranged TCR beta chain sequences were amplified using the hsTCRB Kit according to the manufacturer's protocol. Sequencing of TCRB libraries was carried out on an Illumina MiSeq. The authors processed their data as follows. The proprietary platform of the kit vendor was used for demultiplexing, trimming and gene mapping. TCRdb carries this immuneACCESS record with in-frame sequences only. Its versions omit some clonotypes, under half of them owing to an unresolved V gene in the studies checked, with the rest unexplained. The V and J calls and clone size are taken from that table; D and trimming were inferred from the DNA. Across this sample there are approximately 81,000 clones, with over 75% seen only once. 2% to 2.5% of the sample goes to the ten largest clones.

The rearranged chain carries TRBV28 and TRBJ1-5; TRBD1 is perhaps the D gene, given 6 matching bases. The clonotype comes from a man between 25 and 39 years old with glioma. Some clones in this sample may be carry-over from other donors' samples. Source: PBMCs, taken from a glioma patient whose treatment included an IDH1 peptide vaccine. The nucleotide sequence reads TGTGCCAGCAGTTTTCTCAGGGGTAATCAGCCCCAGCATTTT. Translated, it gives CASSFLRGNQPQHF.